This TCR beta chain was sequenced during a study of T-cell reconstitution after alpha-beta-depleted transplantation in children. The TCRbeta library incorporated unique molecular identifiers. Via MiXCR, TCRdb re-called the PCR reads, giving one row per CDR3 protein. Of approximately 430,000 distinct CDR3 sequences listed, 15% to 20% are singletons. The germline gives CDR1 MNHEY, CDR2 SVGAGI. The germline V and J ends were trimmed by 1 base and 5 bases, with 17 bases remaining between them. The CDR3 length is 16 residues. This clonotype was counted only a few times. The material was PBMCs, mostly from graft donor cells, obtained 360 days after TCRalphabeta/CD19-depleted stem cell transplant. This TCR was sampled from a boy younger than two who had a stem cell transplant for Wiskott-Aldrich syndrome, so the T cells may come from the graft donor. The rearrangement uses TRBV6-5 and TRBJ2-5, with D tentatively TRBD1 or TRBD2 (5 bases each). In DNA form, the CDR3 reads TGTGCCAGCAGTTACTTCTCGGGGCCTCAGAGGGAGACCCAGTACTTC. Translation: CASSYFSGPQRETQYF.